The entry below describes one T cell receptor (beta chain). Its antigen is unknown. The sorted Tregs were CD4+CD25+CD127-/low cells. The CDR3 loop spans 14 amino acids. V dropped 7 bases and J dropped 12 bases, with 24 bases sitting between them. Whole-study results and caveats: Greatest tumor Treg TCR overlap was with tumor naive CD4+ cells. In terms of TCR gene usage, tumor memory CD4+ T cells clustered together with blood and lymph node memory CD4+ cells, as well as with lymph node naive CD4+ cells. Under 2.1% of tumor Treg sequences matched blood Tregs or memory cells.

Amplification of TRBV12-4/TRBJ1-2 clonotypes used adaptor-ligated barcode primers. TCRdb re-called the multiplex PCR reads with MiXCR, one entry per CDR3 protein. The sample has a few thousand distinct CDR3 sequences, about a fifth seen once. This receptor was identified in a female donor with breast cancer. The rearrangement joins TRBV12-3 or TRBV12-4 to TRBJ1-2; D uncertain. The sequencing input was Tregs sorted from blood. The CDR3 nucleotides are TGTGCCAGCAATCCCGTGAAGGGAGGAGAAGGCAACACCTTC. Translation gives CASNPVKGGEGNTF.